This T cell receptor (beta chain) was identified in a study of blood T cells in healthy people across ages. In terms of origin and age, donors were healthy Caucasian individuals from Russia aged about 6 to 90. Extraction yielded at least 5.5 micrograms of total RNA per sample. The use of a sample-barcoded 5' primer and a J-beta primer mix characterized a second PCR of about 7 to 12 cycles. Paired-end reads containing CDR3 totaled no fewer than 2.5 million for each sample. TCRdb redid the calling of the 5' RACE reads with MiXCR, one entry per CDR3 protein. This sample carries about 570,000 distinct CDR3 sequences, about 26% of them seen once, and the ten largest clones take approximately 3.6%. This clonotype has just a few counts. The sample was also linked to a second study, of T cells of mothers and their children. That publication notes: Versus unrelated pairs, overlap was slightly higher in related mother-child pairs, without reaching significance.

Sequencing was performed on blood. This TCR derives from a boy aged 2 to 10 in good health.

The CDR3 spells CASSKALPANEQFF. Here the CDR3 DNA reads TGTGCCAGCAGCAAAGCGCTCCCTGCGAATGAGCAGTTCTTC. The chain uses TRBV21-1 and TRBJ2-1. TRBV21-1 is an annotated pseudogene. The CDR3 totals 14 residues.